The 26 T cell receptor beta chains below were found in one sample sequenced in a study of blood T cell repertoires in COVID-19. The protocol was immunoSEQ multiplex PCR, while the TCRdb copy is restricted to in-frame clones and leaves out a portion. The data contain more than 250,000 clones, roughly 84% of them singletons. Sample: peripheral blood. These receptors came from a man aged 50 to 59 with active or convalescent COVID-19.

J is TRBJ2-1 and V is TRBV5-4, with 14 bases that match TRBD2. The trim removed 3 bases at V and 10 bases at J, leaving 6 bases unmatched. The CDR3 contains 15 residues. The germline V gene encodes CDR1 SGHNT and CDR2 YYREEE (reference sequence). The CDR3 loop reads CASSSRTSGGTEQFF. The CDR3 DNA follows: TGTGCCAGCAGCTCCCGGACTAGCGGGGGGACAGAGCAGTTCTTC.

The chain couples TRBV3-1 (or the pseudogene TRBV3-2) to TRBJ2-4, with D tentatively TRBD1 (5 bases). The CDR3 has 17 residues. Germline V gives CDR1 LGHDT, CDR2 YNNKEL (reference sequence). V dropped 6 bases and J dropped 0 bases, with 18 bases sitting between them. The CDR3 sequence: CASSRGPLRLAKNIQYF. The CDR3 region has the DNA TGTGCCAGCAGTAGGGGCCCACTACGACTAGCCAAAAACATTCAGTACTTC.

The chain has TRBV7-2 and TRBJ1-3, with 9 bases that match TRBD1. The CDR3 is made up of 15 amino acids. Germline-derived CDR1 and CDR2 are SGHTA and FQGNSA. The J segment lost 2 bases and the V segment lost 5 bases, leaving 4 bases of the junction unmatched. CDR3 protein: CASSLTGGPGNTIYF. The CDR3 DNA is TGTGCCAGCAGCCTCACAGGGGGCCCTGGAAACACCATATATTTT.

The chain couples TRBV6-5 to TRBJ2-2; 7 bases are shared with TRBD1. From germline, CDR1 is MNHEY and CDR2 SVGAGI. The V segment lost 0 bases and the J segment 13 bases; nucleotides outside the gene matches: 8. CDR3 length: 14 amino acids. CDR3 loop: CASSYSTDRPGLFF. CDR3 DNA: TGTGCCAGCAGTTACTCGACGGACAGGCCCGGGCTGTTTTTT.

The V call is TRBV5-1, the J call TRBJ2-5; D is uncertain. The V gene's germline CDR1 is SGHRS and CDR2 YFSETQ. This CDR3 is built from 13 residues. V gave up 2 bases and J gave up 2 bases, with 7 bases separating them. CDR3 coding DNA: TGCGCCAGCAGCTTTTTCCGGCAAGAGACCCAGTACTTC. Translation gives CASSFFRQETQYF.

The CDR3 sequence: CASSRAGGGDEQFF. The CDR3 nucleotides read TGCGCCAGCAGTCGAGCGGGAGGGGGAGATGAGCAGTTCTTC. The chain joins TRBV10-1 to TRBJ2-1, with 10 nucleotides matching TRBD2. V shed 5 bases and J 8 bases; nucleotides not matched to a gene: 6. The CDR3 runs 14 residues. Germline lookup yields CDR1 WNHNN and CDR2 SYGVQD (reference sequence).

V usage is TRBV2 and J usage is TRBJ2-1; the D gene is possibly TRBD1 (6 bases). Germline CDR1 SNHLY, CDR2 FYNNEI. The V end lost 6 bases, the J end lost 3 bases, and 12 bases lay between the germline ends. This CDR3 spans 14 amino acids. The CDR3 here is CASSGDRSYNEQFF. As DNA, the CDR3 is TGTGCCAGCAGCGGAGACAGGAGCTACAATGAGCAGTTCTTC.

CDR3 amino acids: CASSLAPLTPLHF. The CDR3 DNA sequence: TGTGCCAGCAGCTTGGCCCCTTTAACACCCCTCCACTTT. The chain has TRBV5-4 and TRBJ1-6; the D is unclear. The CDR3 spans 13 residues. V dropped 0 bases and J dropped 11 bases, with 9 bases sitting between them. The germline CDR1 and CDR2 sequences are SGHNT and YYREEE (reference sequence).

The gene calls are TRBV5-5 and TRBJ2-3, with 11 bases aligning to TRBD2. The CDR3 runs 17 residues. The germline CDR1 and CDR2 sequences are SGHKS and YYEKEE (reference sequence). J lost 3 bases, V lost 4 bases, and 10 bases had no gene match. The CDR3 is CASSPLAGGTSTDTQYF. CDR3 bases: TGTGCCAGCAGCCCCCTAGCGGGGGGAACCTCAACAGATACGCAGTATTTT.

This clone was seen once. V is TRBV5-1 and J is TRBJ2-1, with a weak D call TRBD2 (6 bases). Per the germline V gene, CDR1 is SGHRS and CDR2 is YFSETQ. The V and J ends lost 1 base and 8 bases respectively, with 10 bases between them. The CDR3 is 13 residues long. The CDR3 DNA is TGCGCCAGCAGCTTGATGGAGGGCCATGAGCAGTTCTTC. Its protein is CASSLMEGHEQFF. The whole variable domain, filled in from reference TRBV5-1 and TRBJ2-1, reads KAGVTQTPRYLIKTRGQQVTLSCSPISGHRSVSWYQQTPGQGLQFLFEYFSETQRNKGNFPGRFSGRQFSNSRSEMNVSTLELGDSALYLCASSLMEGHEQFFGPGTRLTVL.

This clone was recorded only once. The same CDR3 also results from other DNA sequences found in this sample. The CDR3 loop reads CASSLTAYSGNTIYF. CDR3 sequence (DNA): TGTGCCAGCAGCTTGACTGCCTACTCTGGAAACACCATATATTTT. The chain couples TRBV7-2 to TRBJ1-3; D not certain. The CDR3 loop spans 15 amino acids. Trimming pared 3 bases from V and 0 bases from J, leaving 9 bases between. Germline V gene data show CDR1 as SGHTA and CDR2 as FQGNSA.

This clone was recorded a few times. The V gene is TRBV2, the J gene TRBJ2-5; D uncertain. The germline V gene encodes CDR1 SNHLY and CDR2 FYNNEI. The ends were cut back, 1 base at V and 5 bases at J, with 8 bases in the middle. CDR3 length: 13 residues. As DNA, the CDR3 is TGTGCCAGCAGTGAAGTGATGCGGGAGACCCAGTACTTC. The encoded protein is CASSEVMRETQYF.

The rearrangement joins TRBV5-1 to TRBJ2-3, with 8 bases identical to TRBD1. J lost 4 bases, V lost 4 bases, and 5 bases had no gene match. There are 14 residues in the CDR3. Per germline, CDR1 SGHRS and CDR2 YFSETQ. The CDR3 coding sequence is TGCGCCAGCAGCGCCCGACAGGGGTCAGATACGCAGTATTTT. Protein product: CASSARQGSDTQYF.

The chain couples TRBV3-1 (or the pseudogene TRBV3-2) to TRBJ1-1, with a weak D call TRBD1 (5 bases). With 1 base removed from V and 5 bases from J, the gap between germline ends came to 11 bases. The germline CDR1 and CDR2 sequences are LGHDT and YNNKEL (reference sequence). The CDR3 is made up of 14 amino acids. The chain's CDR3 is CASSQGGEGTEAFF. For the CDR3, the DNA is TGTGCCAGCAGCCAAGGAGGGGAGGGGACTGAAGCTTTCTTT.

The rearrangement joins TRBV3-1 (or the pseudogene TRBV3-2) to TRBJ2-7; D gene unclear. This CDR3 is 12 amino acids long. V shed 3 bases and J shed 3 bases, with 6 bases lying between them. Germline CDR1 and CDR2: LGHDT and YNNKEL (reference sequence). CDR3 loop: CASSHDNYEQYF. CDR3 DNA: TGTGCCAGCAGCCATGACAACTACGAGCAGTACTTC.

This sequence joins TRBV10-3 and TRBJ2-3; 9 bases align to TRBD2. There are 13 residues in the CDR3. Germline-derived CDR1 and CDR2 are ENHRY and SYGVKD. Trimming took 10 bases from V and 6 from J; bases not matched to a gene: 8. DNA for the CDR3: TGTGCCACCTCTAGCGGGAAGGAGGATACGCAGTATTTT. Residues: CATSSGKEDTQYF.

The CDR3 coding sequence is TGTGCCAGCAGTCCATACGGGACAGGCCGACATGAAAAACTGTTTTTT. It yields the protein CASSPYGTGRHEKLFF. The chain couples TRBV28 to TRBJ1-4; TRBD1 aligns across 8 bases. V shed 5 bases and J 6 bases; nucleotides not matched to a gene: 11. The CDR3 loop spans 16 amino acids. The germline V gene has CDR1 MDHEN and CDR2 SYDVKM. The whole variable domain, remainder taken from reference TRBV28 and TRBJ1-4, is DVKVTQSSRYLVKRTGEKVFLECVQDMDHENMFWYRQDPGLGLRLIYFSYDVKMKEKGDIPEGYSVSREKKERFSLILESASTNQTSMYLCASSPYGTGRHEKLFFGSGTQLSVL.

The J gene is TRBJ1-2, the V gene TRBV19; D is uncertain. In germline, CDR1 is LNHDA, CDR2 SQIVND (reference sequence). This CDR3 has 12 amino acids. Trimming shortened V by 0 bases and J by 5 bases, and 4 bases separated the two germline ends. The CDR3 sequence: CASSIDPYGYTF. CDR3 DNA: TGTGCCAGTAGTATAGATCCATATGGCTACACCTTC.

The chain has TRBV5-1 and TRBJ2-5; 7 bases match TRBD2. Germline V CDR1 and CDR2: SGHRS, YFSETQ. The CDR3 consists of 14 residues. The ends lost 0 bases at V and 5 bases at J; junction bases unmatched: 4. In DNA, the CDR3 is TGCGCCAGCAGCTTGGGGGAGGGCCGGGAGACCCAGTACTTC. This encodes CASSLGEGRETQYF. The full variable domain, rest sourced from reference TRBV5-1 and TRBJ2-5, is KAGVTQTPRYLIKTRGQQVTLSCSPISGHRSVSWYQQTPGQGLQFLFEYFSETQRNKGNFPGRFSGRQFSNSRSEMNVSTLELGDSALYLCASSLGEGRETQYFGPGTRLLVL.

J is TRBJ1-5 and V is TRBV7-3; perhaps TRBD1 as D (5 bases). Trimming removed 3 bases from V and 6 bases from J, with 9 bases in between. The CDR3 contains 13 residues. Germline V gene lookup returns CDR1 SGHTA and CDR2 FQGTGA. For the CDR3, the DNA is TGTGCCAGCAGCTTGGACAACAGTCAGCCCCAGCATTTT. It specifies CASSLDNSQPQHF.

The rearrangement links TRBV1 to TRBJ2-7; the table gives TRBD2 as D, unverified against the DNA. TRBV1 is a pseudogene. The CDR3 loop spans 15 amino acids. The CDR3 DNA reads TGCACCAGCAGCTGTAGACTAGCGGGAGATAACGAGCAGTACTTC. The encoded protein is CTSSCRLAGDNEQYF.

V usage is TRBV28 and J usage is TRBJ1-1, with 9 bases aligning to TRBD1. Unmatched junction bases numbered 6, after V lost 4 bases and J lost 3 bases. The CDR3 is 15 residues long. Germline V gives CDR1 MDHEN, CDR2 SYDVKM. The CDR3 DNA is TGTGCCAGCAGTTCCGACAGGGGGGTGGACACTGAAGCTTTCTTT. It yields the protein CASSSDRGVDTEAFF.

This chain connects TRBV5-6 to TRBJ2-3; no clear D gene. The V end was cut by 5 bases, the J end by 1 base, with 5 bases between. The CDR3 runs 12 residues. Germline CDR1 reads SGHDT; CDR2 reads YYEEEE. The CDR3 sequence is CASSSGTDTQYF. The CDR3 DNA follows: TGTGCCAGCAGTTCCGGCACAGATACGCAGTATTTT.

This chain joins TRBV4-2 and TRBJ2-1, with TRBD2 matching over 9 bases. The ends lost 4 bases at V and 2 bases at J; junction bases unmatched: 3. The germline gives CDR1 LGHNA, CDR2 YNFKEQ. The CDR3 is 15 residues long. The CDR3 sequence: CASSLSGGTYNEQFF. The CDR3 nucleotides are TGTGCCAGCAGCCTTAGCGGGGGAACCTACAATGAGCAGTTCTTC.

V usage is TRBV19 and J usage is TRBJ2-1; D is perhaps TRBD1 (6 bases). V was shortened by 3 bases and J by 1 base, with 10 bases between the two germline ends. The CDR3 length is 15 residues. The germline gives CDR1 LNHDA, CDR2 SQIVND (reference sequence). CDR3 sequence: CASSISQGSYNEQFF. The CDR3 DNA is TGTGCCAGTAGTATCTCGCAGGGGTCCTACAATGAGCAGTTCTTC.

V and J are TRBV11-2 and TRBJ2-7; tentative D call: TRBD2 (5 bases). From germline, CDR1 is SGHAT and CDR2 FQNNGV. Trimming removed 5 bases at V and 2 bases at J, with 16 bases between. This CDR3 is built from 15 residues. The CDR3, as DNA: TGTGCCAGCAGCGCGAGGGTAATTGCCACCTACGAGCAGTACTTC. This sequence encodes CASSARVIATYEQYF.